The TCR beta chain under discussion was sequenced for a study of patients and donors after allogeneic stem cell transplantation. The CDR3 loop spans 14 amino acids. V was cut by 6 bases and J by 2 bases, with 15 bases left in between. CDR1 is DFQATT and CDR2 is SNEGSKA in the germline V gene (reference sequence). Using its own MiXCR run on the RT-PCR reads, TCRdb lists one record per CDR3 protein. In the table there are approximately 38,000 distinct CDR3 sequences, about 31% of which are singletons. V and J are TRBV20-1 and TRBJ2-3; D might be TRBD2 (5 bases). The clonotype was recovered from a human donor who was either an allogeneic HSCT recipient or a stem cell or donor lymphocyte infusion donor (not recorded which). It is not recorded whose cells these are; they may come from a transplant donor. Sequencing was done on a sample of blood, either unsorted or a sorted T cell fraction (not recorded which). The CDR3 DNA reads as TGCAGTGCCCTGAGCCGGGGAGCCACAGATACGCAGTATTTT. Translated, it gives CSALSRGATDTQYF.